The 26 T cell receptor beta chains below all came from one sample that was sequenced in a study of blood T cell repertoires in COVID-19. Repertoires were generated with immunoSEQ multiplex PCR, while TCRdb's copy carries only in-frame clones and drops some. The sample holds fewer than 250,000 clones; 86% are singletons and the top ten take 0.7% to 0.95%. Sequencing used peripheral blood. The source of these receptors is a woman in her 70s with acute or convalescent COVID-19.

V usage is TRBV19 and J usage is TRBJ2-3, with D perhaps matching TRBD1 (6 bases). Germline values: CDR1 LNHDA, CDR2 SQIVND (reference sequence). V was trimmed by 4 bases and J by 5 bases, leaving 10 bases between them. CDR3 length: 13 amino acids. CDR3 nucleotides: TGTGCCAGTAGTAACTCCAGGGGAGATACGCAGTATTTT. Residues: CASSNSRGDTQYF.

This clone came up a few times. The chain uses TRBV29-1 and TRBJ1-2, with D uncertain. CDR1 is SQVTM, CDR2 ANQGSEA, per germline. The V and J ends lost 0 bases and 3 bases respectively, with 8 bases between them. This CDR3 spans 13 amino acids. The CDR3 sequence is CSVEDTTHYGYTF. In nucleotides, the CDR3 is TGCAGCGTTGAAGACACAACCCACTATGGCTACACCTTC. The complete variable domain, with remaining parts taken from reference TRBV29-1 and TRBJ1-2, reads SAVISQKPSRDICQRGTSLTIQCQVDSQVTMMFWYRQQPGQSLTLIATANQGSEATYESGFVIDKFPISRPNLTFSTLTVSNMSPEDSSIYLCSVEDTTHYGYTFGSGTRLTVV.

The genes are TRBV27 and TRBJ2-3, with 9 positions matching TRBD2. The length of the CDR3 is 16 residues. Germline V CDR1 and CDR2: MNHEY, SMNVEV (reference sequence). With V trimmed by 5 bases and J by 5 bases, 11 bases remained unmatched. CDR3: CASSRGSGRSKDTQYF. Written as DNA, the CDR3 is TGTGCCAGCAGTAGGGGTAGCGGGAGATCCAAAGATACGCAGTATTTT.

The V and J genes are TRBV7-2 and TRBJ2-7; possible D gene TRBD1, 5 bases. V was pared by 4 bases and J by 0 bases, with 10 bases between. CDR1 SGHTA and CDR2 FQGNSA come from the germline V gene. The CDR3 runs 14 residues. CDR3 protein: CASSSQGASYEQYF. For the CDR3, the DNA is TGTGCCAGCAGCTCCCAGGGTGCCTCCTACGAGCAGTACTTC. The entire variable domain, with the rest obtained from reference TRBV7-2 and TRBJ2-7, is as follows: GAGVSQSPSNKVTEKGKDVELRCDPISGHTALYWYRQSLGQGLEFLIYFQGNSAPDKSGLPSDRFSAERTGGSVSTLTIQRTQQEDSAVYLCASSSQGASYEQYFGPGTRLTVT.

V and J are TRBV5-8 and TRBJ2-7; D may be TRBD2 (6 bases). This CDR3 comprises 15 residues. Germline assignment: CDR1 SGHTS and CDR2 YDEGEE. V was shortened by 1 base and J by 4 bases, with 15 bases between the two germline ends. The CDR3 region has the DNA TGTGCCAGCAGCTTGTCTAGCGTCGGGAGATACGAGCAGTACTTC. It yields the protein CASSLSSVGRYEQYF.

This clone was seen a few times. This chain uses TRBV12-3 or TRBV12-4 with TRBJ2-1; D not certain. This CDR3 is built from 13 residues. With 6 bases removed from V and 6 bases from J, the gap between germline ends came to 12 bases. In DNA, the CDR3 is TGTGCCAGCAGATCCGGAGTAGGCAATGAGCAGTTCTTC. Translation: CASRSGVGNEQFF.

This chain uses TRBV10-3 with TRBJ1-1, with D possibly matching TRBD1 (5 bases). Looked up from germline, CDR1 is ENHRY and CDR2 is SYGVKD. CDR3 size: 13 residues. V was trimmed by 6 bases and J by 1 base, leaving 9 bases between them. The CDR3 reads CAIRGLPNTEAFF. DNA of the CDR3: TGTGCCATCAGGGGGCTACCGAACACTGAAGCTTTCTTT.

The chain links TRBV5-4 to TRBJ2-1, with D uncertain. This CDR3 has 16 amino acids. V lost 1 base to trimming and J lost 0 bases, with 11 bases between them. Germline values: CDR1 SGHNT, CDR2 YYREEE (reference sequence). DNA for the CDR3: TGTGCCAGCAGCTTGTCCCAGAAACGCTCCTACAATGAGCAGTTCTTC. Protein product: CASSLSQKRSYNEQFF. The variable domain in full, with the rest retrieved from reference TRBV5-4 and TRBJ2-1, is ETGVTQSPTHLIKTRGQQVTLRCSSQSGHNTVSWYQQALGQGPQFIFQYYREEENGRGNFPPRFSGLQFPNYSSELNVNALELDDSALYLCASSLSQKRSYNEQFFGPGTRLTVL.

The CDR3 bases are TGCGCCAGCAGCAGACAAGGCTACCAAGAGACCCAGTACTTC. It specifies CASSRQGYQETQYF. The rearrangement links TRBV5-1 to TRBJ2-5; D not certain. Germline CDR1 reads SGHRS; CDR2 reads YFSETQ. With 4 bases removed from V and 0 bases from J, the gap between germline ends came to 10 bases. The length of the CDR3 is 14 residues.

The chain combines TRBV19 with TRBJ1-4, with TRBD1 matching over 9 bases. Germline assignment: CDR1 LNHDA and CDR2 SQIVND (reference sequence). The CDR3 length is 15 residues. J lost 7 bases, V lost 5 bases, and 8 bases had no gene match. The chain's CDR3 is CASSGTGGAGEKLFF. Here the CDR3 DNA reads TGTGCCAGTAGTGGAACAGGGGGCGCAGGTGAAAAACTGTTTTTT. Combining the CDR3 with reference TRBV19 and TRBJ1-4 gives the whole variable domain DGGITQSPKYLFRKEGQNVTLSCEQNLNHDAMYWYRQDPGQGLRLIYYSQIVNDFQKGDIAEGYSVSREKKESFPLTVTSAQKNPTAFYLCASSGTGGAGEKLFFGSGTQLSVL.

Only one count was recorded for this clone. The chain links TRBV2 to TRBJ2-1; tentatively, D is TRBD1 (8 bases). This CDR3 comprises 14 residues. Germline V gene data show CDR1 as SNHLY and CDR2 as FYNNEI. V lost 6 bases to trimming and J lost 6 bases, with 15 bases between them. The CDR3, as DNA: TGTGCCAGCAGGCGAACAGGGGGGGCCAATGAGCAGTTCTTC. Residues: CASRRTGGANEQFF.

The V and J genes are TRBV5-1 and TRBJ2-7; D call uncertain. The germline V gene encodes CDR1 SGHRS and CDR2 YFSETQ. The V end was cut by 0 bases, the J end by 2 bases, with 9 bases between. CDR3 length: 14 amino acids. CDR3 nucleotide sequence: TGCGCCAGCAGCTTGGGCGACAAACCCTACGAGCAGTACTTC. Translating it yields CASSLGDKPYEQYF.

V gene TRBV4-1 combines with J gene TRBJ1-5; 7 nucleotides align to TRBD1. CDR3 length: 14 amino acids. The germline V gene encodes CDR1 MGHRA and CDR2 YSYEKL. Trimming cost V 2 bases and J 6 bases; bases outside gene matches: 4. CDR3 region: CASSQSTGLQPQHF. Written as DNA, the CDR3 is TGCGCCAGCAGCCAATCGACAGGGCTTCAGCCCCAGCATTTT.

This clone has a single count. The V call is TRBV5-6, the J call TRBJ1-2, with 10 bases aligning to TRBD1. CDR1 is SGHDT and CDR2 is YYEEEE in the germline V gene. The V gene end was trimmed by 4 bases and the J gene end by 5 bases; junction bases not matched to a gene: 2. The CDR3 consists of 13 residues. The CDR3 sequence: CASSRTGGYGYTF. Here the CDR3 DNA reads TGTGCCAGCAGCAGGACAGGGGGATATGGCTACACCTTC.

In its sample, this clone was seen a few times. This rearrangement joins TRBV29-1 to TRBJ1-1, with D possibly TRBD1 on 5 matching bases. The V gene lost 4 bases and the J gene lost 3 bases, with 6 bases spanning the gap. Germline loops: CDR1 SQVTM, CDR2 ANQGSEA. CDR3 length: 11 amino acids. CDR3 protein: CSVARDTEAFF. The DNA for the CDR3 is TGCAGCGTTGCCAGGGACACTGAAGCTTTCTTT.

The V call is TRBV12-3 or TRBV12-4, the J call TRBJ2-7; D might be TRBD1 (6 bases). V lost 2 bases and J lost 6, with 11 bases in between. This CDR3 region has 13 residues. CDR3 coding DNA: TGTGCCAGCAGTTTAAAGACAGGCCTCGAGCAGTACTTC. Its protein product is CASSLKTGLEQYF.

This clone has only a few counts. The genes are TRBV7-2 and TRBJ2-3; the match to TRBD2 covers 14 bases. This CDR3 comprises 17 residues. CDR1 SGHTA and CDR2 FQGNSA come from the germline V gene. Trimming took 1 base from V and 1 from J; bases not matched to a gene: 1. The CDR3 nucleotides are TGTGCCAGCAGCTTAGGACTAGCGGGGGGGCGCACAGATACGCAGTATTTT. Protein sequence: CASSLGLAGGRTDTQYF.

This clone has a single count. The rearrangement joins TRBV10-2 to TRBJ1-1; 7 nucleotides align to TRBD1. Trimming cost V 6 bases and J 10 bases; bases outside gene matches: 14. The V gene's germline CDR1 is WSHSY and CDR2 SAAADI. This CDR3 comprises 14 residues. The CDR3 sequence is CASSPIDRAMIAFF. In DNA form, the CDR3 reads TGCGCCAGCAGCCCCATCGACAGGGCGATGATAGCTTTCTTT.

The gene calls are TRBV6-5 and TRBJ2-5; D might be TRBD1 (6 bases). The germline V gene has CDR1 MNHEY and CDR2 SVGAGI. V lost 7 bases, J lost 5 bases, and 14 bases lay in between. There are 13 residues in the CDR3. CDR3 sequence reads: CASTQQGRETQYF. The CDR3 DNA reads TGTGCCAGCACCCAACAGGGTCGGGAGACCCAGTACTTC.

The chain links TRBV12-3 or TRBV12-4 to TRBJ2-2, with D unclear. The CDR3 loop spans 12 amino acids. V shed 6 bases and J shed 5 bases, with 7 bases lying between them. The CDR3 bases are TGTGCCAGCAGCACAATAACCGGGGAGCTGTTTTTT. Its protein is CASSTITGELFF.

The rearrangement joins TRBV5-5 to TRBJ1-6, with D unclear. The CDR3 contains 16 residues. CDR1 is SGHKS, CDR2 YYEKEE, per germline (reference sequence). Trimming removed 1 base at V and 10 bases at J, with 18 bases between. The CDR3 nucleotides are TGTGCCAGCAGCTTGCAGCCCGGAGAGAGAGTCTCACCCCTCCACTTT. It specifies CASSLQPGERVSPLHF.

The chain carries TRBV28 and TRBJ2-2, with TRBD2 matching 8 bases. Unmatched junction bases numbered 9, after V lost 7 bases and J lost 5 bases. The CDR3 runs to 15 residues. Per the germline V gene, CDR1 is MDHEN and CDR2 is SYDVKM. The CDR3 spells CASTTPGLGTGELFF. In nucleotides, the CDR3 is TGTGCCAGCACCACACCGGGACTAGGAACCGGGGAGCTGTTTTTT.

The chain has TRBV6-5 and TRBJ1-2; D not resolved. V was shortened by 6 bases and J by 8 bases, with 13 bases between the two germline ends. The CDR3 extends over 12 amino acids. CDR1 and CDR2 from the germline V gene are MNHEY and SVGAGI. The CDR3 is CASSPDRGGYTF. In DNA form, the CDR3 reads TGTGCCAGCAGCCCCGACCGAGGCGGCTACACCTTC.

The chain recombines TRBV2 with TRBJ1-1, with D perhaps TRBD1 (5 bases). The CDR3 sequence is 14 residues long. V lost 5 bases and J lost 5, with 15 bases in between. Germline-derived CDR1 and CDR2 are SNHLY and FYNNEI. The CDR3 DNA follows: TGTGCCAGCAGTACTACAGGTGGCTGGACTGAAGCTTTCTTT. It translates to CASSTTGGWTEAFF.

The chain joins TRBV2 to TRBJ2-4; 7 nucleotides agree with TRBD1. The length of the CDR3 is 14 residues. The germline V gene encodes CDR1 SNHLY and CDR2 FYNNEI. J lost 5 bases, V lost 5 bases, and 6 bases had no gene match. CDR3 region: CASSFQGQQNIQYF. The CDR3 DNA sequence: TGTGCCAGCAGTTTTCAGGGACAGCAAAACATTCAGTACTTC.

The gene calls are TRBV5-4 and TRBJ2-5, with 10 bases lining up with TRBD2. CDR1 and CDR2 from the germline V gene are SGHNT and YYREEE (reference sequence). CDR3 length: 14 amino acids. After removal of 6 bases from V and 5 bases from J, the junction contained 7 bases not matched to a gene. The CDR3 loop is CASTTAGGLETQYF. CDR3 DNA: TGTGCCAGCACCACAGCGGGGGGGCTGGAGACCCAGTACTTC.